The following is a T cell receptor beta chain sequence with its context. Its antigen has not been determined. Base qualities were left out, and no much larger clone turns up one base away. These data originate in a study of a mutant IDH1 vaccine in newly diagnosed glioma (dated by TCRdb to 2020 to 2022). Broadly, across the study: Of the 25 to 35 patients who were treated, about 60% were male and approximately 40% were female, and the mean age was about 37 years. Before enrollment, most patients had been given radiochemotherapy with temozolomide as standard therapy, while the rest had received either radiotherapy alone or temozolomide alone. Six visits were used for peripheral blood collection: V03 (baseline), V05, V07, V10, V12 and V13. Longitudinal TCRB deep sequencing was done for fewer than 30 treated patients, wherever samples were available for exploratory analyses. The paper as a whole reports these results and caveats: Selection of PBMC samples for TCRB deep sequencing was based on availability. According to the authors, sample limitations meant that analyses of patient blood samples could not be reproduced. No apparent relationship was observed between pseudoprogression and alterations in the top peripheral T cell clonotypes detected by TCRB sequencing. Immune responses induced by the vaccine were seen in around 94% of patients across multiple MHC alleles.

Library generation was performed with the immunoSEQ multiplex PCR assay. Rearranged TCR beta chain sequences were amplified with the hsTCRB Kit following the manufacturer's protocol. An Illumina MiSeq was used to sequence the TCRB libraries. The paper's processing steps were these. The proprietary platform of the kit vendor was used for demultiplexing, trimming and gene mapping. Not all clones reach the TCRdb copy of this immuneACCESS table, which keeps in-frame sequences only. Checked studies attribute under half of the gap to unresolved V genes and leave the rest unexplained. Clonal size and the V and J genes are those of that table, whereas D and trimming came from the DNA. The sample data list 70,000 or so clones, and approximately 82% of these were observed just once. The ten largest clones take up approximately 4.5% of the sample. The time point label on this specimen signifies: baseline, week 1 (first vaccination visit). Per the publication, the treatment or condition label means: pre-vaccination baseline after standard-of-care therapy. Newly diagnosed WHO grade 3 or 4 IDH1-mutant astrocytomas showing loss of nuclear ATRX were present in the donors. The samples were drawn from NOA16, a multicentre, single-arm, open-label phase I trial in Germany that tested a mutant IDH1 peptide vaccine in humans for the first time. Blood drawn at visit V03 was used as the baseline sample for immunogenicity testing. Genomic DNA for TCRB sequencing was extracted from EDTA blood using the DNeasy Blood and Tissue Kit.

The CDR3 has 14 amino acids, counting the end cysteine and phenylalanine. Here the CDR3 DNA is all that survives: 42 bases in frame from base 1. CDR1 SGHTA and CDR2 FQGNSA were looked up in the germline V gene. V was cut back by 0 bases and J by 3 bases, leaving a gap of 8 bases between them. The sample in question was peripheral blood mononuclear cells (PBMCs), obtained from a glioma patient treated with radiotherapy, temozolomide or both. The TCR originated in a woman between 18 and 29 years old with glioma. Some clones in this sample may be carry-over from other donors' samples. Recombination joined TRBV7-2 with TRBJ1-1; no D gene is confidently identified. The nucleotide sequence reads as follows: TGTGCCAGCAGCTTAGCTCTGGTCTACACTGAAGCTTTCTTT. Its amino acids are CASSLALVYTEAFF. The full variable domain, completed from the reference TRBV7-2 and TRBJ1-1 proteins outside the CDR3, reads GAGVSQSPSNKVTEKGKDVELRCDPISGHTALYWYRQSLGQGLEFLIYFQGNSAPDKSGLPSDRFSAERTGGSVSTLTIQRTQQEDSAVYLCASSLALVYTEAFFGQGTRLTVV.